What follows describes a single T cell receptor (beta chain). This clone was observed a few times. No antigen is known for it. Base qualities are not recorded, but no much larger clone differs from it by a single base. Library creation used the immunoSEQ multiplex PCR assay. TCRdb took over this immuneACCESS table, retaining in-frame rearrangements with V and J assigned. Such tables are incomplete; in checked studies, under half of the missing clones stem from an unresolved V gene, and the remainder is unexplained. In all, the sample holds about 67,000 clones, and 70% to 80% of those were seen once. The leading ten clones occupy nearly 5.5% of the sample. The data originate from a study of PD-1 blockade in mismatch repair-deficient tumors (dated by TCRdb to 2016 to 2017). Notes on the research overall: Between late 2013 and September 2016, the trial enrolled 85 to 100 consecutive patients with about twelve mismatch repair-deficient cancer types, every one of whom had been previously treated and was progressing. Tumor-associated T cell clones were tracked in the peripheral blood of patients responding to PD-1 blockade by deep sequencing of TCR CDR3 regions.

Broader findings and caveats from the paper: Tumor-resident clones, often undetectable in blood before treatment, expanded rapidly after pembrolizumab and then contracted, generally before radiologic responses.

The germline V gene encodes CDR1 SGHAT and CDR2 FQNNGV. V and J are trimmed by 5 bases and 2 bases, and the gene matches miss 6 bases of the junction. Including cysteine and phenylalanine, the CDR3 has 15 amino acids. The sequence is cut down to CDR3 DNA, 45 bases in frame from base 1. Mismatch repair deficiency was established in every enrolled patient by polymerase chain reaction or immunohistochemistry. TCR sequencing was performed for a few patients who responded to pembrolizumab therapy. The phase II trial prospectively evaluated PD-1 blockade with pembrolizumab in advanced mismatch repair-deficient cancers, independent of tissue of origin. Serial peripheral blood T cell samples were collected before and at multiple times after starting PD-1 blockade. Blood sampling time points were reported as weeks after the first dose of pembrolizumab.

Here the sequenced sample was peripheral blood, taken 2 weeks after starting pembrolizumab. The chain links TRBV11-2 with TRBJ1-3; 7 bases in between match TRBD1. The TCR originated in an adult with mismatch repair-deficient cancer. The CDR3 is CASSGWDSPGNTIYF. At the DNA level, the sequence is TGTGCCAGCAGCGGCTGGGACAGCCCTGGAAACACCATATATTTT.